One sample yielded the 20 T cell receptor beta chains listed below, sequenced in a study of cytomegalovirus exposure and HLA in healthy donors. The PCR employed 60 Vbeta primers together with 13 Jbeta primers. The method was immunoSEQ multiplex PCR; TCRdb's version includes in-frame clones alone and lacks a portion of them. The sample has under 250,000 clones, around 77% seen once; the top ten hold less than 3.5%. Sequencing was carried out using PBMCs. Receptors were obtained from a woman younger than 45 in good health and CMV-seronegative.

The count of this clone is one. This chain uses TRBV7-2 with TRBJ2-3; 12 bases fit TRBD2. V shed 0 bases and J 1 base; nucleotides not matched to a gene: 2. CDR1 is SGHTA and CDR2 is FQGNSA in the germline V gene. This CDR3 has 17 residues. The CDR3 region has the DNA TGTGCCAGCAGCTTAGCTTCTAGCGGGAGGGGCACAGATACGCAGTATTTT. This codes for CASSLASSGRGTDTQYF.

The CDR3 DNA follows: TGCAGCGTTGAATGGACTAGCGGGGAGACGGCCAAAAACATTCAGTACTTC. It codes for CSVEWTSGETAKNIQYF. The chain employs TRBV29-1 and TRBJ2-4; 12 bases agree with TRBD2. Germline V gives CDR1 SQVTM, CDR2 ANQGSEA. The CDR3 runs to 17 residues. With 2 bases clipped from V and 1 base from J, the junction kept 6 bases outside the gene matches.

The V and J genes are TRBV6-5 and TRBJ1-5; TRBD1 agrees at 8 bases. The length of the CDR3 is 15 residues. V lost 6 bases and J lost 4; bases outside the gene matches: 8. Germline CDR1 reads MNHEY; CDR2 reads SVGAGI. Here the CDR3 DNA reads TGTGCCAGCAGCCCCCGGGACAGGAGGAATCAGCCCCAGCATTTT. This encodes CASSPRDRRNQPQHF.

V gene TRBV5-6 combines with J gene TRBJ1-2; the match to TRBD1 covers 10 bases. Germline loops: CDR1 SGHDT, CDR2 YYEEEE. After removal of 4 bases from V and 1 base from J, the junction contained 7 bases not matched to a gene. The CDR3 is 16 residues long. The CDR3, as DNA: TGTGCCAGCAGCAACTACGGGACAGGGGATAACTATGGCTACACCTTC. It is translated as CASSNYGTGDNYGYTF.

The chain is built from TRBV5-1 and TRBJ2-5; D gene uncertain. This CDR3 spans 12 amino acids. CDR1 and CDR2 from the germline V gene are SGHRS and YFSETQ. The V end lost 5 bases, the J end lost 0 bases, and 5 bases lay between the germline ends. CDR3 residues: CASSYYQETQYF. The CDR3 DNA follows: TGCGCCAGCAGTTACTACCAAGAGACCCAGTACTTC.

V and J are TRBV6-1 and TRBJ1-1, with a possible D match to TRBD1 (5 bases). Trimming stripped 2 bases from V and 1 base from J, with 14 bases between. The CDR3 is 16 amino acids. Germline lookup yields CDR1 MNHNS and CDR2 SASEGT. Here the CDR3 DNA reads TGTGCCAGCAGTGAATTTGGGGGGAGGGAGAACACTGAAGCTTTCTTT. Encoded protein: CASSEFGGRENTEAFF.

Concerning this clone itself: This same CDR3 is encoded by further DNA sequences in the sample. The V and J genes are TRBV30 and TRBJ1-1; D uncertain. V lost 0 bases to trimming and J lost 5 bases, with 7 bases between them. Germline CDR1 GTSNPN, CDR2 SVGIG (reference sequence). The CDR3 consists of 12 residues. CDR3 region: CAWSVGGTEAFF. CDR3 DNA: TGTGCCTGGAGTGTGGGAGGGACTGAAGCTTTCTTT. Supplemented by reference TRBV30 and TRBJ1-1, the full variable domain reads SQTIHQWPATLVQPVGSPLSLECTVEGTSNPNLYWYRQAAGRGLQLLFYSVGIGQISSEVPQNLSASRPQDRQFILSSKKLLLSDSGFYLCAWSVGGTEAFFGQGTRLTVV.

Only a few counts were recorded for this clone. This sample includes further DNA sequences coding for the same CDR3. In DNA, the CDR3 is TGCGCCAGCAGCACTAGCGGACAAGAGACCCAGTACTTC. Amino acids: CASSTSGQETQYF. The chain employs TRBV5-1 and TRBJ2-5; TRBD2 matches 8 bases. Germline V CDR1 and CDR2: SGHRS, YFSETQ. CDR3 length: 13 residues. Trimming at V came to 4 bases and at J to 2 bases, leaving 1 base not matched to a gene.

This clone was recorded once. J is TRBJ2-1 and V is TRBV6-5, with TRBD2 as a possible D gene (7 bases). V gave up 2 bases and J gave up 14 bases, with 19 bases separating them. The CDR3 loop spans 14 amino acids. Germline V CDR1 and CDR2: MNHEY, SVGAGI. The CDR3 DNA is TGTGCCAGCAGTTACACTAAACCACAGGGAGGGGAGTTCTTC. Protein product: CASSYTKPQGGEFF.

The gene calls are TRBV6-7 and TRBJ2-5; a weak D match, TRBD2 (5 bases). Being an ORF, TRBV6-7 has a function that is uncertain. Trimming took 6 bases from V and 1 from J, leaving 12 bases between them. The CDR3 runs to 14 residues. The CDR3 sequence: CASRTSRPQETQYF. The CDR3 region has the DNA TGTGCCAGCAGAACTAGTAGGCCCCAAGAGACCCAGTACTTC.

This clone was counted once. The chain employs TRBV27 and TRBJ1-2; D is perhaps TRBD1 (5 bases). The germline V and J ends were trimmed by 0 bases and 0 bases, with 8 bases remaining between them. The CDR3 extends over 15 amino acids. Per germline, CDR1 MNHEY and CDR2 SMNVEV (reference sequence). In nucleotides, the CDR3 is TGTGCCAGCAGTTTATCGACAGAGACTAACTATGGCTACACCTTC. It is translated as CASSLSTETNYGYTF.

The V and J genes are TRBV5-5 and TRBJ2-1, with D perhaps TRBD1 (5 bases). V lost 2 bases and J lost 6, with 15 bases in between. CDR1 and CDR2 from the germline V gene are SGHKS and YYEKEE (reference sequence). CDR3 length: 15 amino acids. The DNA for the CDR3 is TGTGCCAGCAGCTTCGGCAGGGTAAGCTTCAATGAGCAGTTCTTC. Its translation is CASSFGRVSFNEQFF. The variable domain in full, completed from reference TRBV5-5 and TRBJ2-1, reads DAGVTQSPTHLIKTRGQQVTLRCSPISGHKSVSWYQQVLGQGPQFIFQYYEKEERGRGNFPDRFSARQFPNYSSELNVNALLLGDSALYLCASSFGRVSFNEQFFGPGTRLTVL.

The chain is built from TRBV5-1 and TRBJ2-7; the match to TRBD2 covers 16 bases. The germline gives CDR1 SGHRS, CDR2 YFSETQ. This CDR3 has 17 amino acids. The V gene end was trimmed by 3 bases and the J gene end by 5 bases; junction bases not matched to a gene: 8. CDR3 amino acids: CASSSGLAGGLGDEQYF. The CDR3 DNA follows: TGCGCCAGCAGCTCGGGACTAGCGGGAGGGCTTGGCGACGAGCAGTACTTC.

A single count supports this clone. The chain is built from TRBV19 and TRBJ1-5; D is unclear. Germline V CDR1 and CDR2: LNHDA, SQIVND (reference sequence). Trimming pared 5 bases from V and 4 bases from J, leaving 9 bases between. The CDR3 has 13 amino acids. The CDR3 is CASSFGRNQPQHF. CDR3 DNA: TGTGCCAGTAGTTTCGGGAGAAATCAGCCCCAGCATTTT.

The gene calls are TRBV5-1 and TRBJ1-1; possible D gene TRBD1, 6 bases. From germline, CDR1 is SGHRS and CDR2 YFSETQ. This CDR3 region has 13 residues. V was shortened by 4 bases and J by 2 bases, with 9 bases between the two germline ends. The CDR3 DNA reads as TGCGCCAGCAGCGAAGGGGGTAACACTGAAGCTTTCTTT. It is translated as CASSEGGNTEAFF.

V is TRBV30 and J is TRBJ1-6; possible D gene TRBD1, 5 bases. The V end was cut by 2 bases, the J end by 9 bases, with 17 bases between. This CDR3 region has 15 residues. The V gene's germline CDR1 is GTSNPN and CDR2 SVGIG (reference sequence). Written as DNA, the CDR3 is TGTGCCTGGAGTACCCACACGGGGGTGAGTTCACCCCTCCACTTT. It encodes CAWSTHTGVSSPLHF.

The chain joins TRBV29-1 to TRBJ2-1, with 12 bases aligning to TRBD2. V shed 4 bases, J shed 6 bases, and the junction held 4 bases outside the gene matches. The CDR3 has 14 amino acids. Germline V gene lookup returns CDR1 SQVTM and CDR2 ANQGSEA. CDR3 nucleotide sequence: TGCAGCGTTGCTCCTAGCGGGAGGGTCAATGAGCAGTTCTTC. Translated, it gives CSVAPSGRVNEQFF.

V and J are TRBV6-6 and TRBJ2-7, with 10 bases lining up with TRBD2. Germline CDR1 and CDR2: MNHNY and SVGAGI (reference sequence). The ends lost 5 bases at V and 2 bases at J; junction bases unmatched: 6. The CDR3 consists of 15 residues. The CDR3 DNA sequence: TGTGCCAGCAGTAGAGGACTAGCGGAGGCCTACGAGCAGTACTTC. Translating gives CASSRGLAEAYEQYF.

A few counts support this clone. The genes are TRBV7-8 and TRBJ2-2; 9 bases match TRBD2. The CDR3 contains 15 residues. The germline V gene encodes CDR1 SGHVS and CDR2 FQNEAQ. V gave up 4 bases and J gave up 6 bases; unmatched junction bases: 6. CDR3 sequence reads: CASSYVAGASGELFF. The DNA for the CDR3 is TGTGCCAGCAGCTACGTAGCGGGAGCCTCCGGGGAGCTGTTTTTT.

CDR3 in DNA: TGTGCCAGCAGAAAGCAGACTAGCGGGATGGAGACCCAGTACTTC. Protein: CASRKQTSGMETQYF. The chain uses TRBV28 and TRBJ2-5, with 11 positions matching TRBD2. Trimming at V came to 6 bases and at J to 5 bases, leaving 8 bases not matched to a gene. CDR3 length equals 15 residues. CDR1 and CDR2 from the germline V gene are MDHEN and SYDVKM.